This entry concerns a single TCR beta chain. What antigen it recognizes has not been identified. Base-call qualities are not available, and no considerably larger clone is one nucleotide away. The donors were healthy, HIV-negative adults who had no recently reported acute infections or vaccinations. Every donor was a Caucasian adult residing in Nashville, Tennessee, USA. CD4+ T cells were enriched by magnetic negative selection, after which naive cells were positively selected on CD45RA and the negative fraction was taken as the memory subset. Blood was obtained by leukapheresis, after which PBMCs were separated by Ficoll-Histopaque density gradient centrifugation and cryopreserved in liquid nitrogen vapor phase. Analytical flow cytometry was used to check the purity and quantity of every magnetically sorted T cell population. Genomic DNA was isolated from every sorted fraction and measured by UV absorbance on a Nanodrop 2000c.

The junction shows trimming of 1 base on V and 6 bases on J, plus 16 bases between the germline ends. CDR1 and CDR2 (MNHNS, SASEGT) derive from the germline V gene. The CDR3 holds 16 amino acids from the cysteine to the phenylalanine. Of the read, only the CDR3 DNA is kept; its 48 bases are in frame from base 1. These data come from a study of shared clonotypes between healthy human individuals (dated by TCRdb to 2018 to 2020). About the investigation overall: Two women and a few men aged 18 to 49 years were included in the cohort. For each donor, three plates each were used for CD4 naive and CD4 memory, two plates were used for CD8 naive, and one plate was used for CD8 memory. The study deeply sequenced blood TCR repertoires of about 5 healthy adults to estimate repertoire size and the extent of clonotype sharing between individuals. Different laboratories and diverse techniques were used to prepare libraries and sequence TCR repertoires, to increase sequencing depth and limit assay-specific biases. Each donor's leukapheresis produced roughly between roughly 0.85 and 10 billion PBMCs.

Here is what the overall study found, with its caveats: Naive subsets generally had larger estimated clonotype richness than memory subsets did. The genetic and exposure-history diversity represented was limited by the small number of donors. Sampling was restricted to blood, and TCR repertoires in tissue are likely to differ from TCR repertoires in blood. Incomplete sequencing was indicated by rarefaction of sorted-subset datasets, despite the large sequencing depth. Higher generation probabilities were observed for clonotypes shared by all four sorted-subset donors than for non-shared clonotypes. Pairwise subsampling indicated that sequencing depth was expected to affect the degree of clonotype sharing among donors. Sharing across several donors was observed for around 5% of naive CD4, 3% to 3.5% of naive CD8, over 2% of memory CD4, and 0.4% of memory CD8 clonotypes.

TCR CDR3 regions were amplified from genomic DNA by multiplex PCR using the deep immunoSEQ assay. Extracted genomic DNA from each cell subset was spread evenly across all wells of several immunoSEQ 96-well plates, with each plate serving as a replicate. For sorted subsets, 150 to 200 ng genomic DNA, equal to about 30,000 T cell genomes, was loaded into each replicate PCR. The purified libraries were quantified using a Qubit 3.0 fluorometer, sized with a Bioanalyzer 2100, and then quantified again using the KAPA Library Quantification kit. Every immunoSEQ 96-well plate was sequenced on a dedicated single-read 150-cycle Illumina NextSeq 550 flow cell. The study's processing was this. Because the immunoSEQ output held only junctional sequences and lacked quality scores, the filtering could not match the filtering applied to full-length reads. Sequences were annotated with PyIR, a Python wrapper for IgBLAST v1.9, using IMGT germline references to assign V/J genes and CDR3. Any read was removed if the V/J assignment was weak (E-value above 1e-6), the CDR3 was missing, or the read contained stop codons, out-of-frame junctions, or ambiguous translated residues. V3J clonotypes were defined as sequences sharing an identical inferred V gene, J gene, and CDR3 amino acid sequence. Percentage overlap between repertoires was computed as shared unique clonotypes divided by the size of the smaller repertoire. RTK rarefaction, the Chao1 estimator, and Recon v2.1 estimates of unobserved clonotypes were used to assess repertoire richness. For all TCRbeta clonotypes obtained by the gDNA method from a handful of donors, generation probabilities were computed with OLGA. As stored in TCRdb, this immuneACCESS dataset retains in-frame rearrangements with V and J assigned. A fraction of the clones does not appear; measured against another copy, unresolved V genes explain less than half of the discrepancy, and the remainder lacks a known reason. The V and J calls and the clone size are those of that table, but D and trimming were determined from the DNA. The table for this sample lists 2 million to 2.5 million clones; 90% to 95% of them were counted only once. The ten largest make up about 0.39% of the sample.

Sequences were obtained from naive CD4+ T cells from PBMCs. Per the publication, the cell subset or site label means: CD45RA+ positively selected. The sequence links TRBV6-1 to TRBJ1-3; no D segment can be confidently identified. This receptor was taken from a man younger than 35 in good health. Some clones in this sample may be carry-over from other donors' samples. The CDR3 protein sequence reads: CASSEVAGRRVNTIYF. In nucleotide form, the sequence is TGTGCCAGCAGTGAAGTTGCAGGCCGGCGCGTAAACACCATATATTTT.